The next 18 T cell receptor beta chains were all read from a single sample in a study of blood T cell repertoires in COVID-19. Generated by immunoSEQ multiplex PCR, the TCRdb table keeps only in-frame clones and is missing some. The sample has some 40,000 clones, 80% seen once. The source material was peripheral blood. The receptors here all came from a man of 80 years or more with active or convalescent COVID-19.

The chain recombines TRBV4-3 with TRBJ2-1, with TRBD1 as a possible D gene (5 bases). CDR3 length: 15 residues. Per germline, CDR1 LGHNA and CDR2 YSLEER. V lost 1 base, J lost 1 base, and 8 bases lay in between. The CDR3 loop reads CASSQVDSSYNEQFF. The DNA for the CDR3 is TGCGCCAGCAGCCAAGTCGACAGTTCCTACAATGAGCAGTTCTTC.

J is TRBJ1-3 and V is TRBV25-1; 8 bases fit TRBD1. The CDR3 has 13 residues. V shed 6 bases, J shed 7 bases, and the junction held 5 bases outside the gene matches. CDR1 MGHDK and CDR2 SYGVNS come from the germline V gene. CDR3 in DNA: TGTGCCAGCAGCCCTCAGGGGGCTAACACCATATATTTT. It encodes CASSPQGANTIYF.

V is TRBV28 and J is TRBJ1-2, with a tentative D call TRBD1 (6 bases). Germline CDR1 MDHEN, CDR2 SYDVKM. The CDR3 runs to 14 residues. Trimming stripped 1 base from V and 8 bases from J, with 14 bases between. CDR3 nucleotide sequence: TGTGCCAGCAGTTTATTGGCAGGGGAAGGCGGCTACACCTTC. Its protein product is CASSLLAGEGGYTF.

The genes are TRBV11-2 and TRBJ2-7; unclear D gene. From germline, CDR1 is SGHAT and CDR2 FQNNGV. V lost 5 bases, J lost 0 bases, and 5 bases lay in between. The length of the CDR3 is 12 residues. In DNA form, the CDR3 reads TGTGCCAGCAGCCTTTCCTCCTACGAGCAGTACTTC. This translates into CASSLSSYEQYF.

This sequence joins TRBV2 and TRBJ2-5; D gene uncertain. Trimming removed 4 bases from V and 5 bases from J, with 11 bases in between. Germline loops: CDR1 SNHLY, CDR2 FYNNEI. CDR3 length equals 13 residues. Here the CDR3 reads CASSAQFLETQYF. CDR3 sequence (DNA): TGTGCCAGCAGTGCACAGTTTTTGGAGACCCAGTACTTC.

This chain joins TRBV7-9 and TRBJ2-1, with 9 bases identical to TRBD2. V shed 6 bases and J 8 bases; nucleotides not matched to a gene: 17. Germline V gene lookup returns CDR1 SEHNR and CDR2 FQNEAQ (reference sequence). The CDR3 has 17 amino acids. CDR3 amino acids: CASRLTRASGIKDEQFF. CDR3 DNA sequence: TGTGCCAGCAGGCTGACAAGGGCTAGCGGGATAAAAGATGAGCAGTTCTTC.

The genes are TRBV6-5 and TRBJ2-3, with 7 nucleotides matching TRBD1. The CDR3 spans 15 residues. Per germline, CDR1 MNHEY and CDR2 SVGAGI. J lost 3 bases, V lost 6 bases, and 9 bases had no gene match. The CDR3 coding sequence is TGTGCCAGCAGGCAGCTGACAGGGTTAACAGATACGCAGTATTTT. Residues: CASRQLTGLTDTQYF.

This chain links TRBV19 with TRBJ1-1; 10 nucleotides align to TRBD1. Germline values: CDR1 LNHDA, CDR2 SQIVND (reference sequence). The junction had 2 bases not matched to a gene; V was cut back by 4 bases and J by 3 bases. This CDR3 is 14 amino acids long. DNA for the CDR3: TGTGCCAGTAGTACGGGACAGGGGTACACTGAAGCTTTCTTT. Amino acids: CASSTGQGYTEAFF. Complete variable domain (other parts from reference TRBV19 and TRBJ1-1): DGGITQSPKYLFRKEGQNVTLSCEQNLNHDAMYWYRQDPGQGLRLIYYSQIVNDFQKGDIAEGYSVSREKKESFPLTVTSAQKNPTAFYLCASSTGQGYTEAFFGQGTRLTVV.

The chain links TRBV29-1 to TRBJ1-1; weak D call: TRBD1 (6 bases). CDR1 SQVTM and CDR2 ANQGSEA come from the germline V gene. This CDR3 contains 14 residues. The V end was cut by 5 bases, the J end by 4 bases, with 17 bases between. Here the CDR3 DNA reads TGCAGCGTTACCACAGGGCGGGTGGGCACTGAAGCTTTCTTT. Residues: CSVTTGRVGTEAFF.

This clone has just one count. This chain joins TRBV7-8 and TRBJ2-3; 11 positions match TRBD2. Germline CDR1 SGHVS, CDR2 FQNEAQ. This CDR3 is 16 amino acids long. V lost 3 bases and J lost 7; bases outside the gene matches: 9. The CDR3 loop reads CASSLGTSGSGHTQYF. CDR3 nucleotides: TGTGCCAGCAGCTTGGGAACTAGCGGGAGCGGACATACGCAGTATTTT.

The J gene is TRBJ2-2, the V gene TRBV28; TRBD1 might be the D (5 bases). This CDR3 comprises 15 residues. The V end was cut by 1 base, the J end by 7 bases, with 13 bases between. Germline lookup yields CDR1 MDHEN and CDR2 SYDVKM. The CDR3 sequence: CASSLYSAGHGELFF. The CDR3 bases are TGTGCCAGCAGTTTATACTCGGCAGGGCACGGGGAGCTGTTTTTT.

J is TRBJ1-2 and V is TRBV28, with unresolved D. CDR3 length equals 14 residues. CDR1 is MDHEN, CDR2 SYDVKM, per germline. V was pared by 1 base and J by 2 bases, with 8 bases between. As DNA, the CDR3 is TGTGCCAGCAGTTTATTCCCGGAGAACTATGGCTACACCTTC. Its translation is CASSLFPENYGYTF.

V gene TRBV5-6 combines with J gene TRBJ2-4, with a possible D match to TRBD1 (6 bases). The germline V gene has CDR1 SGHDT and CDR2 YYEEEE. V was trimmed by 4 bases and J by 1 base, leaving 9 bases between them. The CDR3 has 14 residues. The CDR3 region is CASSPQGAKNIQYF. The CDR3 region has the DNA TGTGCCAGCAGCCCTCAGGGGGCCAAAAACATTCAGTACTTC.

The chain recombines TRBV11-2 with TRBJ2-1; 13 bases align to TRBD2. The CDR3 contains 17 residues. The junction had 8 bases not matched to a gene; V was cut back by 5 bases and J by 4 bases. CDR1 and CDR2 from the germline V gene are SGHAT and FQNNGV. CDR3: CASSLGTSGETYNEQFF. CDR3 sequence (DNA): TGTGCCAGCAGCCTGGGGACTAGCGGGGAAACATACAATGAGCAGTTCTTC.

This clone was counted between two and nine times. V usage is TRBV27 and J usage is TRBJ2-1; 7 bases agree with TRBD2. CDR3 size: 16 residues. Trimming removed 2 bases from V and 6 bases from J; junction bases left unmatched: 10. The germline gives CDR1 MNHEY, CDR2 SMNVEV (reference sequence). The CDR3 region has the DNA TGTGCCAGCAGTTTAGGTGGGACTACTATTATCAATGAGCAGTTCTTC. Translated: CASSLGGTTIINEQFF.

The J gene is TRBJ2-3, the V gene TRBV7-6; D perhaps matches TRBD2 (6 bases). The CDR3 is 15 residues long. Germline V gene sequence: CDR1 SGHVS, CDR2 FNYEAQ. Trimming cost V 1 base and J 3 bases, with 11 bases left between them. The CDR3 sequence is CASSLVGGETDTQYF. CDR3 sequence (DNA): TGTGCCAGCAGCTTAGTGGGCGGGGAAACAGATACGCAGTATTTT.

The CDR3 reads CATSDTGETYEQYF. The DNA of the CDR3 is TGTGCCACCAGTGACACCGGTGAGACCTACGAGCAGTACTTC. The chain is built from TRBV24-1 and TRBJ2-7; the D is unclear. The CDR3 totals 14 residues. The germline CDR1 and CDR2 sequences are KGHDR and SFDVKD. The V end lost 4 bases, the J end lost 2 bases, and 11 bases lay between the germline ends.

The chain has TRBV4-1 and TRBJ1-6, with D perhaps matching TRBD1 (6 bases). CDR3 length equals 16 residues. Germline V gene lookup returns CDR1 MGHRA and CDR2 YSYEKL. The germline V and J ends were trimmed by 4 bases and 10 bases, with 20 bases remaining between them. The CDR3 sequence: CASSPPRGAIGSPLHF. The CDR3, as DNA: TGCGCCAGCAGCCCTCCTCGGGGGGCGATTGGGTCACCCCTCCACTTT.